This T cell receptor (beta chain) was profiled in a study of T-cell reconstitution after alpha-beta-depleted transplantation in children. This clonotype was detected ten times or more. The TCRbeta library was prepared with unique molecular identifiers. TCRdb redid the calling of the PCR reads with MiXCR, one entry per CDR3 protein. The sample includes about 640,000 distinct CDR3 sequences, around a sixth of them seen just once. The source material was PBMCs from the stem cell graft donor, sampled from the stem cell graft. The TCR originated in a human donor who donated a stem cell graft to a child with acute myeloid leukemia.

The DNA of the CDR3 is TGCAGTGCCATCCCAGCGGGGGGCTCCTACAATGAGCAGTTCTTC. This codes for CSAIPAGGSYNEQFF. The chain combines TRBV20-1 with TRBJ2-1; TRBD2 aligns across 9 bases. The CDR3 totals 15 residues. The trim removed 6 bases at V and 0 bases at J, leaving 6 bases unmatched. CDR1 and CDR2 (germline): DFQATT, SNEGSKA (reference sequence).